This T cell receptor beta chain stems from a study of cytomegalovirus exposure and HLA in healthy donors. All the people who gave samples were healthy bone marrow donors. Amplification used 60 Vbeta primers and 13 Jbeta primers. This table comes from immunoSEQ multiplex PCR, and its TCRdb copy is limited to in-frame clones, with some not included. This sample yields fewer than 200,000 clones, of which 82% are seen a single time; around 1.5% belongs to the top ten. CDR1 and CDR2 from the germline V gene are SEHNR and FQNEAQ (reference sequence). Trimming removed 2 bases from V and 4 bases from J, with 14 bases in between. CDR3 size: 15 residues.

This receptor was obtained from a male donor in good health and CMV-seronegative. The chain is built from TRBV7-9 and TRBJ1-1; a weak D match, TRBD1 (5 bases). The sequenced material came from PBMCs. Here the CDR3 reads CASSLNSGGGTEAFF. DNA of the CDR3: TGTGCCAGCAGCTTAAATTCCGGGGGTGGCACTGAAGCTTTCTTT.